The rows below give T cell receptor beta chains drawn from one sample of a study of radiotherapy plus CTLA-4 blockade in lung cancer. The assay was immunoSEQ multiplex PCR, and TCRdb's table has in-frame clones only and misses some. The sample consists of roughly 98,000 clones, approximately 85% of them appearing once. The source material was peripheral blood, sampled from a patient treated with radiotherapy plus ipilimumab. The receptors originated from a human donor with non-small cell lung cancer who had a partial response to radiotherapy plus ipilimumab. Each CDR3 is given with its conserved first and last residue. D genes are given only for firm matches. The size entry is marked missing in some rows and otherwise reads once, few, many or a size class.

d_gene	v_gene	j_gene	abundance	CDR3aa	CDR3nt
TRBD1	TRBV6-1	TRBJ2-7	.	CASSEEGTGGSYEQYF	TGTGCCAGCAGTGAAGAAGGGACAGGGGGCTCCTACGAGCAGTACTTC
.	TRBV5-1	TRBJ2-7	.	CASSLTTSYEQYF	TGCGCCAGCAGCCTTACTACCTCCTACGAGCAGTACTTC
.	TRBV18	TRBJ2-3	.	CASSPLEGTDTQYF	TGTGCCAGCTCACCATTGGAGGGAACAGATACGCAGTATTTT
TRBD2	TRBV2	TRBJ2-5	.	CASSDSGSGAQETQYF	TGTGCCAGCAGTGATAGCGGGAGTGGAGCCCAAGAGACCCAGTACTTC
TRBD2	TRBV19	TRBJ2-1	.	CASSPLGAGGIYNEQFF	TGTGCCAGTAGTCCATTGGGAGCGGGAGGGATTTACAATGAGCAGTTCTTC
TRBD2	TRBV19	TRBJ2-1	.	CASSSPRGDRRRDEQFF	TGTGCCAGTAGTTCCCCCCGGGGGGATCGGAGGCGGGATGAGCAGTTCTTC
TRBD2	TRBV5-1	TRBJ2-1	.	CASSTSGLNNEQFF	TGCGCCAGCAGTACTAGCGGGCTTAACAATGAGCAGTTCTTC
TRBD1	TRBV5-1	TRBJ1-3	once	CASSLERTGIGGNTIYF	TGCGCCAGCAGCTTGGAAAGGACAGGGATCGGTGGAAACACCATATATTTT
TRBD1	TRBV28	TRBJ2-1	.	CASSLTGLSSYNEQFF	TGTGCCAGCAGTTTGACAGGGTTGAGCTCCTACAATGAGCAGTTCTTC
TRBD1	TRBV5-6	TRBJ2-7	.	CASSLQGPGGEQYF	TGTGCCAGCAGCTTACAGGGCCCAGGGGGCGAGCAGTACTTC
TRBD1	TRBV2	TRBJ2-1	.	CASRGQLSGEQFF	TGTGCCAGCAGGGGACAGCTGTCCGGGGAGCAGTTCTTC
TRBD2	TRBV9	TRBJ2-5	once	CASSGGGPSGPVETQYF	TGTGCCAGCAGCGGCGGGGGGCCTAGCGGCCCGGTGGAGACCCAGTACTTC
.	TRBV27	TRBJ2-3	.	CASSRPYRGDTQYF	TGTGCCAGCAGTCGTCCTTACCGGGGAGATACGCAGTATTTT
TRBD2	TRBV6-5	TRBJ2-7	.	CASSRTSGPYEQYF	TGTGCCAGCAGCCGAACTAGCGGCCCCTACGAGCAGTACTTC
.	TRBV7-2	TRBJ2-6	.	CASSFSAGANVLTF	TGTGCCAGCAGCTTCTCAGCTGGGGCCAACGTCCTGACTTTC
.	TRBV11-3	TRBJ1-2	.	CASSLARGNYGYTF	TGTGCCAGCAGCTTAGCAAGGGGTAACTATGGCTACACCTTC
TRBD1	TRBV4-2	TRBJ1-6	once	CASSPNPTGSSYNSPLHF	TGTGCCAGCAGCCCTAATCCGACAGGGAGCTCCTATAATTCACCCCTCCACTTT
.	TRBV18	TRBJ2-7	few	CASSPPSRGYEQYF	TGTGCCAGCTCACCACCGAGCAGGGGATACGAGCAGTACTTC
.	TRBV7-6	TRBJ2-1	.	CASSLNSDNEQFF	TGTGCCAGCAGCTTAAATAGTGACAATGAGCAGTTCTTC
.	TRBV6-1	TRBJ1-5	.	CAITFFSGQPQHF	TGTGCCATCACGTTCTTCTCGGGGCAGCCCCAGCATTTT
.	TRBV6-1	TRBJ1-1	.	CASGKDSNTEAFF	TGTGCCAGCGGAAAGGACAGCAACACTGAAGCTTTCTTT
.	TRBV27	TRBJ1-4	.	CASSDRIKLFF	TGTGCCAGCTCCGACAGGATAAAACTGTTTTTT
.	TRBV5-1	TRBJ2-3	once	CASSSGQRDTDTQYF	TGCGCCAGCAGCTCTGGACAGAGAGACACAGATACGCAGTATTTT
TRBD2	TRBV10-1	TRBJ2-7	.	CASSRLAGVGEQYF	TGCGCCAGCAGTCGACTAGCGGGAGTAGGCGAGCAGTACTTC
TRBD2	TRBV7-7	TRBJ2-7	.	CASSSQGLAGENEQYF	TGTGCCAGCAGCTCTCAGGGACTAGCGGGAGAAAACGAGCAGTACTTC
.	TRBV28	TRBJ2-2	.	CASSLSYTGELFF	TGTGCCAGCAGTTTATCGTACACCGGGGAGCTGTTTTTT
.	TRBV18	TRBJ2-7	.	CASSPLAGVSSYEQYF	TGTGCCAGCTCACCATTGGCAGGGGTTAGCTCCTACGAGCAGTACTTC
.	TRBV5-1	TRBJ2-1	.	CASARDWANNEQFF	TGCGCCAGCGCCCGGGACTGGGCCAACAATGAGCAGTTCTTC
TRBD1	TRBV5-1	TRBJ2-5	.	CASSLSGTGQETQYF	TGCGCCAGCAGCTTGTCAGGGACAGGGCAAGAGACCCAGTACTTC
.	TRBV21-1	TRBJ1-4	.	CASSKGGATNEKLFF	TGTGCCAGCAGCAAAGGAGGAGCAACTAATGAAAAACTGTTTTTT
.	TRBV19	TRBJ2-7	.	CASSIRVFGYEQYF	TGTGCCAGTAGTATACGAGTCTTCGGCTACGAGCAGTACTTC
TRBD2	TRBV19	TRBJ2-1	once	CASSGEGNEQFF	TGTGCCAGTAGTGGGGAGGGTAATGAGCAGTTCTTC
TRBD2	TRBV5-1	TRBJ2-2	once	CASSSQGLAGAGDTGELFF	TGCGCCAGCAGCTCCCAGGGACTAGCGGGAGCGGGGGACACCGGGGAGCTGTTTTTT
TRBD1	TRBV10-1	TRBJ1-1	.	CASSGDRLHTEAFF	TGCGCCAGCAGTGGGGACAGACTACACACTGAAGCTTTCTTT
.	TRBV5-1	TRBJ2-5	once	CASSLPLAQETQYF	TGCGCCAGCAGCTTGCCCCTAGCGCAAGAGACCCAGTACTTC
TRBD2	TRBV19	TRBJ2-2	.	CASTKSLAVNTGELFF	TGTGCCAGTACCAAATCACTAGCGGTCAACACCGGGGAGCTGTTTTTT
TRBD2	TRBV5-1	TRBJ2-1	.	CASSSGTSGLPDEQFF	TGCGCCAGCAGCTCAGGGACTAGCGGGCTCCCGGATGAGCAGTTCTTC
.	TRBV15	TRBJ2-7	.	CATSRDPQQFNSYEQYF	TGTGCCACCAGCAGAGATCCTCAACAATTCAACTCCTACGAGCAGTACTTC
TRBD1	TRBV9	TRBJ1-3	.	CASSVTTGGNTIYF	TGTGCCAGCAGCGTGACGACAGGGGGAAACACCATATATTTT
TRBD1	TRBV6-5	TRBJ2-7	.	CASSYSAGTGYREQYF	TGTGCCAGCAGTTACTCCGCCGGGACAGGGTATAGAGAGCAGTACTTC
TRBD1	TRBV15	TRBJ1-2	.	CATSRIGQGMFGYTF	TGTGCCACCAGCAGGATCGGACAGGGGATGTTCGGCTACACCTTC
TRBD1	TRBV7-9	TRBJ1-2	once	CASSTSQGANGYTF	TGTGCCAGCAGCACATCACAGGGGGCGAACGGCTACACCTTC
.	TRBV7-2	TRBJ2-1	.	CASSKGGGLGSNEQFF	TGTGCCAGCAGCAAAGGAGGGGGCCTCGGGTCCAATGAGCAGTTCTTC
TRBD2	TRBV6-5	TRBJ2-4	.	CASRTSGGVGIQYF	TGTGCCAGCCGGACTAGCGGGGGGGTAGGCATTCAGTACTTC
.	TRBV12-2	TRBJ2-7	.	CASRLAPDRVPYEQYF	TGTGCAAGTCGCTTAGCCCCCGACAGGGTGCCCTACGAGCAGTACTTC
.	TRBV5-1	TRBJ2-1	.	CASSLGGSAYNEQFF	TGCGCCAGCAGCTTGGGTGGGAGCGCGTACAATGAGCAGTTCTTC
.	TRBV29-1	TRBJ2-5	.	CSVVIPTVALSGTQYF	TGCAGCGTTGTGATCCCGACGGTGGCCCTTAGCGGGACCCAGTACTTC
TRBD1	TRBV27	TRBJ2-5	many	CASSLMGQRETQYF	TGTGCCAGCAGTTTGATGGGACAGAGGGAGACCCAGTACTTC
TRBD1	TRBV5-5	TRBJ2-7	.	CASSLAGQTTYEQYF	TGTGCCAGCAGCTTGGCGGGACAGACAACCTACGAGCAGTACTTC
TRBD2	TRBV10-3	TRBJ2-5	.	CAISGRGGETQYF	TGTGCCATCAGTGGGCGGGGGGGGGAGACCCAGTACTTC